The T cell receptor beta chain under discussion was sequenced for a study of blood T cells in healthy people across ages (dated by TCRdb to the mid-2010s). Study-wide context: In model experiments, template switching captured about one uniquely barcoded TCR beta cDNA molecule for every two T cells. Using deep sequencing normalized with unique cDNA molecular identifiers, the study measured how TCR beta repertoire diversity changes with age. The donors were split into four age groups: young (average about 16 years), middle-aged (nearly 40), aged (around 67) and long-lived (under 90). To avoid experimental bias, donors of different ages were spread randomly across the sequencing lanes. Two additional independent replicas of 1 million unique cDNA reads from the same blood draw were analyzed for two donors (one aged 18 to 29 and one aged 80 or older). The study at large found these results: Observed TCR beta diversity per million T cells fell roughly linearly with age, and a significant reduction was already apparent by age about 36. Conclusive comparison of naive and antigen-experienced compartments was prevented by the profiling of bulk unsorted PBMCs. Estimates of total diversity based on one million sequenced T cells were regarded as lower bounds and as underestimates. A strong correlation was found between observed TCR beta diversity and the percentage of naive T cells measured by flow cytometry. Because the CMV infection status of the donors was unknown, age-related changes in expanded clonotypes may potentially have been confounded. Compared with the aged group, the long-lived group had more naive CD4+ T cells, fewer expanded clones and increased TCR diversity, a pattern suggesting age selection.

Based on the germline V gene (reference sequence), the CDR1 and CDR2 sequences are SEHNR and FQNEAQ. CDR3 length: 15 amino acids, cysteine to phenylalanine. Of the read, only the CDR3 DNA is kept; its 45 bases are in frame from base 1. The junction carries 19 bases between V and J, which are trimmed by 3 bases and 10 bases respectively. Comment on this clonotype: The antigen it binds to is not known. Base quality data are lacking; no much larger clone is found one base away.

Receptors were amplified or captured by 5' RACE. These reads were obtained on an Illumina HiSeq 2500. A second PCR of about 6 to 11 cycles was performed with a sample-barcoded 5' primer and a J-beta primer mix. Each TCR beta cDNA molecule received a unique molecular identifier from a template-switch 5' adaptor carrying 12 random nucleotides. Each sample yielded at least 3 million CDR3-containing paired-end reads. All of the RNA was converted into first-strand cDNA using the Mint cDNA synthesis kit, with a TRBC-specific oligonucleotide serving as the primer. After uracil-DNA glycosylase treatment, a first 18-cycle PCR used universal primers M1SS and BC2_uni_R on all cDNA. The source study handled its data this way. For normalization, 1 million high-quality reads were randomly selected from each sample, with every read carrying a distinct molecular identifier. Reads with shared molecular identifiers were discarded instead of being binned into consensus sequences. MiTCR, run with a Q25 quality threshold and the strictest error-elimination algorithm, handled CDR3 identification, clonotype clustering and error correction. A nonparametric unseen species model with Euler transformation was used to estimate a lower bound on total TCR beta diversity. TCRdb itself trimmed the public reads at Q25 with fastp, ran MiXCR and retained productive beta chains. Rows are combined by CDR3 protein, so each entry shows the most common genes and DNA. In this record, the V and J calls reflect TCRdb's handling and not the investigators' own analysis. This sample gives almost 800,000 distinct CDR3 sequences in total; roughly 64% of them show up just once. Clones ranked in the top ten supply roughly 22% of the sample.

Donors were approximately 42 systemically healthy Caucasian individuals from Russia aged roughly 6 to 90 years. Around 10 milliliters of peripheral blood were drawn from each donor into EDTA-treated Vacutainer tubes. PBMCs were isolated by Ficoll-Paque density-gradient centrifugation, with at least 6.5 million obtained per sample. Trizol reagent was used to extract total RNA from PBMCs, with at least 6 micrograms per sample. For every donor, an aliquot of PBMCs went through flow cytometry to measure the percentages of naive CD45RAhigh/CD27high T cells. Material for sequencing was blood. This TCR was sampled from a man aged 25 to 40 in good health. Here the chain combines TRBV7-9 and TRBJ2-1; the D region possibly corresponds to TRBD1 (6 bases align). This receptor carries the CDR3 CASSLPGQSFREQFF. The bases are TGTGCCAGCAGCTTGCCGGGACAATCCTTTAGGGAGCAGTTCTTC.